What follows describes a single T cell receptor (beta chain). Its cognate antigen has yet to be identified. Base qualities are not recorded, but no much larger clone differs from it by a single base. V gives up 5 bases and J gives up 2 bases, and the segment between their germline ends measures 11 bases. CDR3 length: 14 amino acids, cysteine to phenylalanine. Of all the DNA, just the CDR3 is kept, 42 bases in frame from base 1. CDR1 KGHSH and CDR2 LQKENI were looked up in the germline V gene. These data originate in a study of cytomegalovirus exposure and HLA in healthy donors (dated by TCRdb to about 2017). General notes on the study: In an earlier analysis of roughly 590 of the donors, about 260 Gb of sequence data and roughly 100 million unique TCR beta sequences from about 179 million T cells were reported. Rather than drawing on any new phenotypic data, the later analysis identified candidate immune exposures from TCR beta sequences and the way those sequences occurred across donors. To study patterns of TCR occurrence, a later analysis re-analyzed previously published TCR beta repertoires from 700 or so donors and added high-resolution HLA genotyping. Of the roughly 400 genotyped donors, over 65% fell in the genetic ancestry cluster associated with self-reported Caucasian donors. To predict cytomegalovirus infection status, the study brought together high-throughput TCR immunosequencing, statistical association of individual TCRs with disease status, and machine learning. The study was designed to test whether signatures of past pathogen exposure could be identified by cataloging public T cell receptors. On average, roughly 240,000 unique TCR beta nucleotide sequences were sequenced per donor among more than 350 genotyped donors of the cohort, with roughly 18% of those sequences being non-productive. All discovery cohort repertoires had been generated on a single sequencing platform. A separate validation cohort of approximately 120 different subjects was used in addition to the approximately 700-subject first cohort. An earlier analysis of around 580 of the donors used high-throughput TCR beta sequencing to judge whether each TCR beta V gene segment behaved as functional or pseudogenic. Both class I and class II loci were covered by HLA typing, at four-digit resolution. Donor age, sex, ethnicity and CMV serostatus were compiled alongside the repertoire data. Typing coverage differed by locus: A, B, C, DRB1 and DQB1 were typed in roughly 620-630 donors, DQA1 in roughly 500, DPA1 in around 600, and DPB1 in about 450. Around 320 gigabases of sequencing data and approximately 84 million unique TCR sequences were included in an early release covering 500 to 750 HLA-typed donors. Roughly five DR-DQ haplotypes were treated as single units for association and clustering because of strong linkage in the cohort. The study used immunosequencing to profile the T cell repertoires of hundreds of subjects and linked those repertoires to cytomegalovirus serostatus. In a later genetic analysis, genome-wide SNP genotypes for about three fifths of the roughly 670 donors were used, and that subset was treated as a discovery cohort.

Broad study findings and their caveats: A group of highly shared sequence variants was considered likely to be a technical artifact of the sequencing pipeline. A later genetic analysis reported fewer N-insertions in productive TCRs among donors in an Asian-associated ancestry cluster than the roughly 620-donor mean. Correlated functional status among segregating V segments might be attributable to linkage disequilibrium, but an unknown experimental factor could not be ruled out. A total of 164 TCR beta chains were listed by the study as associated with cytomegalovirus. In a later analysis, about 16,000 TCR beta sequences were associated with specific HLA alleles at a false discovery rate of 0.05. It was suggested by the authors that the approach could potentially be generalized to other disease states and immunological phenotypes. According to a later analysis, parvovirus B19, influenza, CMV and Epstein-Barr virus appeared linked to several top co-occurrence clusters. Most TCR sequences were seen in very few donors, while some public TCRs were found in many individuals. A later analysis found that TCR association rates varied across HLA loci, with DRB1 alleles showing the most associated TCRs and HLA-C alleles the fewest. Because HLA typing was missing for some donors at each locus, association tests included only the typed subset. According to a later analysis, most CMV-associated TCR beta chains appeared to be HLA-restricted, and the HLA associations seemed to be driven largely by CMV exposure. Presence/absence analyses assumed roughly uniform sequencing depth across donors, an assumption that may not hold. In a later analysis, HLA-associated TCR beta chains were found to be more clonally expanded and to have lower generation probabilities than equally common non-associated chains. The classifier was reported to diagnose cytomegalovirus status with high specificity and sensitivity in both the original cohort and the validation cohort. In an earlier analysis of 450 to 750 of the donors, most TCR beta V segments appeared in productive rearrangements about 87% or about 30% of the time, broadly matching IMGT annotations. A further reported finding was that TCR beta sequences accurately predicted the HLA-A and HLA-B alleles for most subjects in the first cohort. When HLA alleles, especially DR and DQ, strongly co-occurred, attributing TCR associations to individual alleles was difficult. Seventeen rarely observed V segments, including chromosome 9 orphons, were excluded from the earlier analysis of almost 600 of the donors because counts were too low. Immune exposure information for the cohort was limited to CMV serostatus. V-gene and J-gene trimming of TCR beta chains was associated with a missense DCLRE1C variant in a later genetic analysis, and the association was replicated in an independent cohort. In this cohort, only TCR beta chains were sequenced, and detectable features were limited by the absence of alpha or paired-chain data. Three of the identified cytomegalovirus-associated TCR beta chains were confirmed in vitro to be specific for cytomegalovirus antigens. The 87-base-pair reads could not distinguish some IMGT-functional V segments, including TRBV6-2 and TRBV6-3, so those segments were excluded.

The cohort comprised 710 or so healthy bone marrow donors. Cohort members were all nominally healthy when sampled, although unrecorded immune exposures were likely present. The donor was CMV seronegative and belonged to the group of over 350 seronegative cohort members. A peripheral blood sample was provided by each donor, and peripheral blood mononuclear cells were used for TCR beta sequencing. The Qiagen DNeasy Blood Extraction Kit was used to extract genomic DNA from the blood cell samples. The library relied on the immunoSEQ multiplex PCR assay. A mixture of 60 forward primers for TCR Vbeta segments and 13 reverse primers for TCR Jbeta segments was used in the multiplex PCR. The CDR3 region of rearranged TCR beta genes was amplified from genomic DNA with a multiplex PCR assay. The amplified TCR beta libraries were sequenced on the Illumina HiSeq System as 87-base-pair reads. From the authors' description of their analysis: In a later analysis, tens of millions of unique TCR beta chains were counted across the roughly 700 repertoires, and roughly 11 million of these chains were shared by at least two donors. To remove PCR and sequencing errors, raw reads were error-corrected and collapsed into unique sequences using a nearest-neighbor algorithm that merged closely related sequences. V, D and J gene segments were assigned by aligning CDR3 sequences to IMGT reference sequences. For a sequence to be retained, a match of at least six nucleotides was required to both a V gene segment and a J gene segment. A rearrangement counted as productive if the CDR3 had no stop codons and remained in frame with V and J, and every other rearrangement counted as non-productive. Following IMGT convention, CDR3 was defined as the stretch from the second conserved V-encoded cysteine up to the conserved J-encoded phenylalanine. Sequences without an unambiguous match to a single V gene segment were excluded from the earlier analysis of 450 to 650 of the donors. In an earlier analysis of a few hundred of the donors, V segments were called functional above 56.7% productive rearrangements and were called segregating when the between-donor standard deviation exceeded 5%. To diagnose cytomegalovirus status from the catalog of TCR beta chain sequences, a statistical classification framework was built. V and J gene assignment, in a later analysis, came from comparing TCR nucleotide sequences with IMGT/GENE-DB human TR gene sequences. The TCRdist pipeline was used in a later analysis to assign CDR3 sequences and most-parsimonious VDJ recombination scenarios. In a later analysis, each TCR beta chain was defined by its CDR3 amino acid sequence together with its V-gene family, and reads lacking a unique V-gene family were excluded. To address suspected cross-contamination and a sequencing artifact, a later analysis removed roughly 580 highly shared, low-generation-probability nucleotide sequences. A later analysis calculated a clonal expansion index for each public chain from normalized within-repertoire ranks of inferred template counts. In a later analysis, generation probabilities were computed with a VDJ recombination model fitted to out-of-frame rearrangements, and the resulting probabilities were checked against IGoR. Hypergeometric tests were used in a later analysis to score TCR-TCR, TCR-HLA and TCR-CMV co-occurrence, with a repertoire-size bias correction applied to the TCR pairs. In a later analysis, false discovery rates were estimated by permuting HLA or CMV assignments 20 times. A later analysis grouped co-occurring TCRs with DBSCAN, adding TCRdist sequence similarity when clustering within HLA-allele-positive subsets. For co-occurrence clustering, repertoires with fewer than 30,000 or more than 120,000 public chains were excluded, along with four to six repertoires with anomalous nucleotide sharing. In TCRdb, the immuneACCESS table is reduced to in-frame sequences with V and J assigned. These tables do not hold every clone; where another copy was compared, an unresolved V gene accounts for under half, and the others remain unexplained. The DNA gave D and trimming, while V, J and clone size come from that table. Present in this sample are around 150,000 clones, less than 80% of which were seen just once. The top ten clonotypes cover approximately 2% of the sample.

Here the chain combines TRBV18 and TRBJ2-3; confidence is insufficient to name the D gene. The sequenced sample consisted of PBMCs. This sequence was found in a middle-aged man in good health and CMV-seronegative. The CDR3 protein sequence reads: CASSNRQVTDTQYF. The sequenced DNA is TGTGCCAGCTCAAACCGGCAGGTCACAGATACGCAGTATTTT.